The 14 T cell receptor beta chains given below trace back to one sample, sequenced in a study of blood T cells in healthy people across ages. Then a second PCR, running roughly 7 to 11 cycles, was carried out with a sample-barcoded 5' primer and a J-beta primer mix. TCRdb re-analysed the 5' RACE reads in MiXCR, keeping a single row per CDR3 protein. The data hold about 1 million distinct CDR3 sequences, with approximately 25% observed a single time. The sample also formed part of further work on T cells of mothers and their children.

Sequenced sample: blood. The origin of the receptors is a girl aged 2 to 9 in good health.

The rearrangement uses TRBV28 and TRBJ2-7, with D possibly matching TRBD1 (6 bases). The J call is uncertain, as TRBJ2-5 better fits the DNA end. CDR3 length: 14 residues. The germline V gene encodes CDR1 MDHEN and CDR2 SYDVKM. CDR3: CASTETGIVETQYF. CDR3 nucleotides: TGTGCCAGCACCGAAACAGGGATCGTGGAGACCCAGTACTTC.

As DNA, the CDR3 is TGTGCCAGCAGCCAGGACAACAATCAGCCCCAGCATTTT. Residues: CASSQDNNQPQHF. The chain couples TRBV4-2 to TRBJ1-5, with D perhaps matching TRBD1 (5 bases). The germline V gene encodes CDR1 LGHNA and CDR2 YNFKEQ. The CDR3 runs to 13 residues. V dropped 3 bases and J dropped 3 bases, with 6 bases sitting between them.

The gene calls are TRBV4-1 and TRBJ1-4, with TRBD1 identical over 7 bases. Germline CDR1 and CDR2: MGHRA and YSYEKL. Unmatched junction bases numbered 6, after V lost 2 bases and J lost 3 bases. The length of the CDR3 is 16 residues. The chain's CDR3 is CASSQRTGVSNEKLFF. The CDR3 DNA reads as TGCGCCAGCAGCCAACGGACAGGTGTCTCTAATGAAAAACTGTTTTTT.

This clonotype was found a few times. One junction end disagrees with the germline gene, perhaps due to a read error. The chain is built from TRBV6-5 and TRBJ1-2, with D unclear. The CDR3 consists of 11 residues. In germline, CDR1 is MNHEY, CDR2 SVGAGI. The CDR3 sequence: CASSYDGGCTF. In DNA form, the CDR3 reads TGTGCCAGCAGTTACGATGGTGGCTGCACCTTC.

This clonotype was found a few times. V usage is TRBV7-6 and J usage is TRBJ1-4, with D possibly being TRBD1 (5 bases). V was clipped by 2 bases and J by 8 bases, with 9 bases between them. The CDR3 has 13 amino acids. Germline V gene sequence: CDR1 SGHVS, CDR2 FNYEAQ. The CDR3 loop is CASSLLRGEKLFF. CDR3 DNA sequence: TGTGCCAGCAGCTTACTACGGGGGGAAAAACTGTTTTTT.

The table lists this clonotype with a few counts. This sequence joins TRBV14 and TRBJ1-1; the D gene is possibly TRBD1 (6 bases). The CDR3 has 17 residues. Germline V gene sequence: CDR1 SGHDN, CDR2 FVKESK. V lost 3 bases and J lost 0, with 17 bases in between. CDR3 protein: CASSHLRGGTLNTEAFF. CDR3 coding DNA: TGTGCCAGCAGCCACCTAAGGGGAGGGACATTGAACACTGAAGCTTTCTTT.

This clonotype has only a few counts. The V and J genes are TRBV5-6 and TRBJ2-1, with 8 nucleotides matching TRBD2. Trimming took 4 bases from V and 2 from J; bases not matched to a gene: 5. CDR3 length: 15 residues. Germline-derived CDR1 and CDR2 are SGHDT and YYEEEE. The CDR3 here is CASSEIAGPYNEQFF. The DNA for the CDR3 is TGTGCCAGCAGCGAGATAGCGGGACCCTACAATGAGCAGTTCTTC.

V gene TRBV12-3 or TRBV12-4 combines with J gene TRBJ2-5, with TRBD2 as a possible D gene (6 bases). Trimming took 6 bases from V and 5 from J, leaving 19 bases between them. This CDR3 is built from 15 residues. The CDR3: CASSHYPRLEETQYF. CDR3 bases: TGTGCCAGCAGCCATTACCCCCGACTAGAGGAGACCCAGTACTTC.

The V call is TRBV29-1, the J call TRBJ2-3; D unclear. The CDR3 is made up of 12 amino acids. The V gene lost 0 bases and the J gene lost 1 base, with 2 bases spanning the gap. Germline V gene sequence: CDR1 SQVTM, CDR2 ANQGSEA. In DNA form, the CDR3 reads TGCAGCGTTGAAGAGGGCACAGATACGCAGTATTTT. Its translation is CSVEEGTDTQYF.

This clonotype occurred a few times. The chain combines TRBV7-9 with TRBJ1-2; no definite D call. The CDR3 sequence is 13 residues long. CDR1 and CDR2 from the germline V gene are SEHNR and FQNEAQ (reference sequence). The V gene lost 11 bases and the J gene lost 7 bases, with 20 bases spanning the gap. The CDR3, as DNA: TGTGCCGGCTCGAAAGGTTCCTACGGTGGCTACACCTTC. Translating gives CAGSKGSYGGYTF.

The CDR3 sequence: CASSSAPHPGRTPGELFF. CDR3 DNA sequence: TGTGCCAGCAGTTCGGCACCCCACCCGGGCAGGACACCCGGGGAGCTGTTTTTT. This chain links TRBV28 with TRBJ2-2; possible D gene TRBD1, 5 bases. This CDR3 is 18 amino acids long. Germline V lookup: CDR1 MDHEN, CDR2 SYDVKM. The ends were cut back, 4 bases at V and 6 bases at J, with 24 bases in the middle. The whole variable domain, filled in from reference TRBV28 and TRBJ2-2, reads DVKVTQSSRYLVKRTGEKVFLECVQDMDHENMFWYRQDPGLGLRLIYFSYDVKMKEKGDIPEGYSVSREKKERFSLILESASTNQTSMYLCASSSAPHPGRTPGELFFGEGSRLTVL.

The V gene is TRBV7-9, the J gene TRBJ2-1; D unclear. The ends were cut back, 5 bases at V and 3 bases at J, with 14 bases in the middle. The CDR3 contains 15 residues. CDR1 SEHNR and CDR2 FQNEAQ come from the germline V gene (reference sequence). CDR3 region: CASSALDPYYNEQFF. CDR3 coding DNA: TGTGCCAGCAGCGCCTTAGACCCCTACTACAATGAGCAGTTCTTC.

On this clonotype: Mismatch with germline at one junction end may stem from a read error. The chain joins TRBV4-1 to TRBJ2-1; D is uncertain. The J call may be faulty, since TRBJ2-7 better matches the DNA end. Germline V gene lookup returns CDR1 MGHRA and CDR2 YSYEKL. There are 13 residues in the CDR3. The CDR3 region has the DNA TGCGCCAGCATCCAAGAACGAGTTGACGAGCAGTACTTC. Its protein product is CASIQERVDEQYF.

This clonotype was seen a handful of times. The V and J genes are TRBV7-9 and TRBJ2-5; no firm D call. The germline V and J ends were trimmed by 5 bases and 5 bases, with 15 bases remaining between them. Germline values: CDR1 SEHNR, CDR2 FQNEAQ (reference sequence). The CDR3 consists of 14 residues. The CDR3 protein is CASSPRATSETQYF. CDR3 nucleotides: TGTGCCAGCAGCCCTAGGGCGACCTCCGAGACCCAGTACTTC.